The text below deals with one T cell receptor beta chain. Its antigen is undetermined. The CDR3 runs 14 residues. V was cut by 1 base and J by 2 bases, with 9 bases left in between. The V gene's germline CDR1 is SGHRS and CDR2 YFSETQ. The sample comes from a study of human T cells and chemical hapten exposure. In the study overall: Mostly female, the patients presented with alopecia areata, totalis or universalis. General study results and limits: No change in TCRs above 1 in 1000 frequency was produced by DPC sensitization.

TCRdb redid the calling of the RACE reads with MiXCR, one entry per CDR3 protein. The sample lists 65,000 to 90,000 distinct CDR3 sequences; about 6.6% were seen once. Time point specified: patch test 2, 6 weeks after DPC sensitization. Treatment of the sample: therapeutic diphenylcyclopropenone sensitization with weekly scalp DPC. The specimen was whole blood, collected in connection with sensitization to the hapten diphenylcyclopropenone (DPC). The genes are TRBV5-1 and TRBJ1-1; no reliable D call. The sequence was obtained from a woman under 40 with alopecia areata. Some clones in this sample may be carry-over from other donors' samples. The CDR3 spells CASSLWTGNTEAFF. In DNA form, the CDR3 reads TGCGCCAGCAGCTTGTGGACGGGAAACACTGAAGCTTTCTTT. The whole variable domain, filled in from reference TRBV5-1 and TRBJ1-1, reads KAGVTQTPRYLIKTRGQQVTLSCSPISGHRSVSWYQQTPGQGLQFLFEYFSETQRNKGNFPGRFSGRQFSNSRSEMNVSTLELGDSALYLCASSLWTGNTEAFFGQGTRLTVV.